This record covers a single T cell receptor beta chain. Only in-frame clones appear in the TCRdb table, and some are missing; sequencing was by immunoSEQ multiplex PCR. The table lists some 40,000 clones, 90% of them singletons. The germline V gene has CDR1 LNHDA and CDR2 SQIVND (reference sequence). V shed 7 bases and J shed 2 bases, with 12 bases lying between them. The CDR3 is 14 residues long. These data belong to a study of T cell changes during pregnancy in multiple sclerosis. The material was CD4+ T cells from peripheral blood mononuclear cells, obtained in the second trimester of pregnancy. The source is a female donor with multiple sclerosis, enrolled in a pregnancy study. V is TRBV19 and J is TRBJ2-1; perhaps TRBD2 as D (6 bases). This chain's CDR3 is CASKREAPYNEQFF. Here the CDR3 DNA reads TGTGCCAGTAAAAGGGAGGCGCCCTACAATGAGCAGTTCTTC.